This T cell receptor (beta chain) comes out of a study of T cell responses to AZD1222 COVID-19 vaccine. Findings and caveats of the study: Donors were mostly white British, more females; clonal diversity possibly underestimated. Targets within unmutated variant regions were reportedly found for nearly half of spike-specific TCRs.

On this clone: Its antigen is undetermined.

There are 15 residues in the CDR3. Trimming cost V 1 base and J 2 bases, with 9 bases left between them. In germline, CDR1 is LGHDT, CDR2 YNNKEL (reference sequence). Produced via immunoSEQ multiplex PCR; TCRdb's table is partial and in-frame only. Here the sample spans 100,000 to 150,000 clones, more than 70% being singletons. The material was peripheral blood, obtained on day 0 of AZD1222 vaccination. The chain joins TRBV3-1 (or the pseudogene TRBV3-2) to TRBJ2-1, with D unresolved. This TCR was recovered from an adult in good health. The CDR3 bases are TGTGCCAGCAGCCAAGTGCTGAAGGCCTACAATGAGCAGTTCTTC. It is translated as CASSQVLKAYNEQFF.